This passage covers 3 T cell receptor beta chains from one sample sequenced in a study of cytomegalovirus exposure and HLA in healthy donors. The PCR contained 60 Vbeta and 13 Jbeta primers. Sequenced by immunoSEQ multiplex PCR; TCRdb stores in-frame clones only, minus some. The sample carries over 85,000 clones, about three fifths recorded once. Material for sequencing was PBMCs. These TCRs come from a human donor in good health.

The chain combines TRBV30 with TRBJ2-7, with D possibly being TRBD1 (5 bases). The CDR3 is 13 amino acids. Germline-derived CDR1 and CDR2 are GTSNPN and SVGIG (reference sequence). The ends were cut back, 0 bases at V and 5 bases at J, with 11 bases in the middle. The CDR3 nucleotides read TGTGCCTGGAGTGTACTTGGGGCCCACGAGCAGTACTTC. Translation gives CAWSVLGAHEQYF.

CDR3 region: CASSRLDNQPQHF. CDR3 bases: TGTGCCAGCAGCCGCCTAGACAATCAGCCCCAGCATTTT. This sequence joins TRBV5-5 and TRBJ1-5; no reliable D call. This CDR3 has 13 residues. Trimming shortened V by 4 bases and J by 3 bases, and 8 bases separated the two germline ends. Germline loops: CDR1 SGHKS, CDR2 YYEKEE (reference sequence).

The rearrangement joins TRBV29-1 to TRBJ1-5; 9 bases align to TRBD1. CDR3 length: 14 amino acids. Germline trimming cut 5 bases from V and 5 bases from J; bases unmatched to any gene: 7. Per the germline V gene, CDR1 is SQVTM and CDR2 is ANQGSEA. As DNA, the CDR3 is TGCAGCGTTAAGGGACAGGGAATCCATCAGCCCCAGCATTTT. Protein: CSVKGQGIHQPQHF.